The rows below give T cell receptor beta chains drawn from one sample of a study of T cell responses to AZD1222 COVID-19 vaccine. Measured with immunoSEQ multiplex PCR; TCRdb has only the in-frame clones, and not every one. The ten most abundant clones cover 2% to 2.5% of a sample with 150,000 or so clones. The specimen was peripheral blood. These receptors were collected from an adult in good health. CDR3s include the opening cysteine and the closing phenylalanine or tryptophan. The D gene is left open where the match is weak. Expanded clones get a size class; other rows say once, few or many, or leave the size out.

abundance: -; d_gene: TRBD2; j_gene: TRBJ2-2; v_gene: TRBV4-2; CDR3aa: CASSQATSGGLPSAGELFF; CDR3nt: TGTGCCAGCAGCCAAGCGACTAGCGGGGGCCTCCCTTCGGCCGGGGAGCTGTTTTTT
abundance: -; d_gene: -; j_gene: TRBJ1-5; v_gene: TRBV19; CDR3aa: CASSIQGRDQPQHF; CDR3nt: TGTGCCAGTAGTATACAGGGTCGTGATCAGCCCCAGCATTTT
abundance: -; d_gene: -; j_gene: TRBJ1-2; v_gene: TRBV9; CDR3aa: CASHPRGYLRTYGYTF; CDR3nt: TGTGCCAGCCACCCTAGGGGCTACTTACGCACCTATGGCTACACCTTC
abundance: -; d_gene: -; j_gene: TRBJ1-6; v_gene: TRBV5-8; CDR3aa: CASSYPQGSYNSPLHF; CDR3nt: TGTGCCAGCAGCTATCCACAGGGCTCCTATAATTCACCCCTCCACTTT
abundance: -; d_gene: TRBD2; j_gene: TRBJ2-1; v_gene: TRBV5-1; CDR3aa: CASSLIPLAGGPSYNEQFF; CDR3nt: TGCGCCAGCAGCTTAATCCCACTAGCGGGGGGGCCGTCCTACAATGAGCAGTTCTTC
abundance: -; d_gene: TRBD1; j_gene: TRBJ1-5; v_gene: TRBV10-2; CDR3aa: CASSGTGDQPQHF; CDR3nt: TGCGCCAGCAGTGGGACAGGGGATCAGCCCCAGCATTTT
abundance: -; d_gene: TRBD2; j_gene: TRBJ2-7; v_gene: TRBV5-4; CDR3aa: CASSSADRVASGGRSYEQYF; CDR3nt: TGTGCCAGCAGCTCCGCAGACAGGGTGGCTAGCGGGGGGCGATCTTACGAGCAGTACTTC
abundance: -; d_gene: TRBD2; j_gene: TRBJ2-1; v_gene: TRBV6-1; CDR3aa: CASSGNSGGSYNEQFF; CDR3nt: TGTGCCAGCAGTGGAAATAGCGGGGGCTCCTACAATGAGCAGTTCTTC
abundance: -; d_gene: -; j_gene: TRBJ1-5; v_gene: TRBV7-2; CDR3aa: CASSLVEGRGNQPQHF; CDR3nt: TGTGCCAGCAGCTTAGTAGAGGGACGGGGCAATCAGCCCCAGCATTTT
abundance: -; d_gene: -; j_gene: TRBJ1-3; v_gene: TRBV18; CDR3aa: CASSPGLPNGGNTIYF; CDR3nt: TGTGCCAGCTCACCAGGACTCCCGAACGGGGGAAACACCATATATTTT
abundance: -; d_gene: TRBD1; j_gene: TRBJ1-2; v_gene: TRBV5-1; CDR3aa: CASSSLTGEGPVGYTF; CDR3nt: TGCGCCAGCAGCTCACTGACAGGGGAAGGTCCTGTAGGCTACACCTTC
abundance: -; d_gene: -; j_gene: TRBJ1-4; v_gene: TRBV7-9; CDR3aa: CASSLLGRFEKLFF; CDR3nt: TGTGCCAGCAGCTTACTTGGACGATTTGAAAAACTGTTTTTT
abundance: -; d_gene: -; j_gene: TRBJ1-2; v_gene: TRBV5-1; CDR3aa: CASSLDAGEGGYGYTF; CDR3nt: TGCGCCAGCAGCTTGGACGCGGGGGAAGGGGGCTATGGCTACACCTTC
abundance: -; d_gene: -; j_gene: TRBJ2-5; v_gene: TRBV5-3; CDR3aa: CARSLLTGAFQETQYF; CDR3nt: TGTGCCAGAAGCTTGCTTACGGGGGCCTTCCAAGAGACCCAGTACTTC
abundance: -; d_gene: -; j_gene: TRBJ1-1; v_gene: TRBV3-1/TRBV3-2; CDR3aa: CASSQEGTRALAFF; CDR3nt: TGTGCCAGCAGCCAAGAGGGGACGCGTGCGCTGGCTTTCTTT
abundance: -; d_gene: TRBD2; j_gene: TRBJ2-7; v_gene: TRBV28; CDR3aa: CASRQAGGRYEQYF; CDR3nt: TGTGCCAGCAGGCAAGCGGGGGGGCGTTACGAGCAGTACTTC
abundance: -; d_gene: -; j_gene: TRBJ1-1; v_gene: TRBV7-3; CDR3aa: CASSSDVTGGTEAFF; CDR3nt: TGTGCCAGCAGCTCGGACGTAACGGGGGGCACTGAAGCTTTCTTT
abundance: large; d_gene: -; j_gene: TRBJ1-6; v_gene: TRBV6-2/TRBV6-3; CDR3aa: CASSYVTANSPLHF; CDR3nt: TGTGCCAGCAGTTATGTGACGGCCAATTCACCCCTCCACTTT
abundance: -; d_gene: TRBD1; j_gene: TRBJ1-6; v_gene: TRBV19; CDR3aa: CASGQGVTYNSPLHF; CDR3nt: TGTGCCAGTGGACAGGGGGTAACCTATAATTCACCCCTCCACTTT
abundance: -; d_gene: -; j_gene: TRBJ1-3; v_gene: TRBV7-2; CDR3aa: CASSLAWVQGRNTIYF; CDR3nt: TGTGCCAGCAGCTTAGCGTGGGTGCAGGGGCGAAACACCATATATTTT
abundance: -; d_gene: -; j_gene: TRBJ2-3; v_gene: TRBV7-8; CDR3aa: CASTSLAISTDTQYF; CDR3nt: TGTGCCAGCACCTCACTGGCCATTAGCACAGATACGCAGTATTTT
abundance: -; d_gene: TRBD2; j_gene: TRBJ2-7; v_gene: TRBV27; CDR3aa: CASSGGGLAVYEQYF; CDR3nt: TGTGCCAGCAGTGGAGGGGGACTAGCCGTATACGAGCAGTACTTC
abundance: -; d_gene: -; j_gene: TRBJ2-3; v_gene: TRBV6-1; CDR3aa: CASSEGFSGDTDTQYF; CDR3nt: TGTGCCAGCAGTGAAGGTTTTAGCGGAGACACAGATACGCAGTATTTT
abundance: -; d_gene: -; j_gene: TRBJ2-3; v_gene: TRBV5-5; CDR3aa: CASSGVRRTDTQYF; CDR3nt: TGTGCCAGCAGCGGGGTTAGGCGAACAGATACGCAGTATTTT
abundance: -; d_gene: TRBD1; j_gene: TRBJ1-3; v_gene: TRBV28; CDR3aa: CASSPLTGGPGNTIYF; CDR3nt: TGTGCCAGCAGTCCTCTGACAGGGGGGCCTGGAAACACCATATATTTT
abundance: -; d_gene: TRBD1; j_gene: TRBJ1-3; v_gene: TRBV30; CDR3aa: CAWNARGKSGNTIYF; CDR3nt: TGTGCCTGGAATGCCAGGGGGAAATCTGGAAACACCATATATTTT
abundance: -; d_gene: TRBD1; j_gene: TRBJ2-2; v_gene: TRBV11-2; CDR3aa: CASSSGDRGNTGELFF; CDR3nt: TGTGCCAGCAGCTCTGGAGACAGGGGGAACACCGGGGAGCTGTTTTTT
abundance: -; d_gene: -; j_gene: TRBJ2-7; v_gene: TRBV7-2; CDR3aa: CASNLQIGYEQYF; CDR3nt: TGTGCCAGCAACCTTCAAATCGGGTACGAGCAGTACTTC
abundance: -; d_gene: -; j_gene: TRBJ1-1; v_gene: TRBV4-1; CDR3aa: CASNKGGLGTEAFF; CDR3nt: TGCGCCAGCAACAAAGGGGGTCTGGGTACTGAAGCTTTCTTT
abundance: -; d_gene: -; j_gene: TRBJ1-4; v_gene: TRBV5-1; CDR3aa: CASSLDRAGEKLFF; CDR3nt: TGCGCCAGCAGCTTGGACCGGGCGGGGGAAAAACTGTTTTTT
abundance: -; d_gene: TRBD2; j_gene: TRBJ2-7; v_gene: TRBV5-1; CDR3aa: CASSLGPSGGALNEQYF; CDR3nt: TGCGCCAGCAGCTTGGGACCTAGCGGGGGGGCGTTAAACGAGCAGTACTTC
abundance: -; d_gene: -; j_gene: TRBJ1-2; v_gene: TRBV3-1/TRBV3-2; CDR3aa: CASSQLTANYGYTF; CDR3nt: TGTGCCAGCAGCCAATTAACAGCTAACTATGGCTACACCTTC
abundance: -; d_gene: -; j_gene: TRBJ1-5; v_gene: TRBV19; CDR3aa: CASSTSSGPNQPQHF; CDR3nt: TGTGCCAGTAGTACCTCCTCCGGGCCAAATCAGCCCCAGCATTTT
abundance: -; d_gene: -; j_gene: TRBJ2-3; v_gene: TRBV27; CDR3aa: CASRGNTDTQYF; CDR3nt: TGTGCCAGCAGAGGGAACACAGATACGCAGTATTTT
abundance: -; d_gene: -; j_gene: TRBJ1-6; v_gene: TRBV5-1; CDR3aa: CASSLDTYSYNSPLHF; CDR3nt: TGCGCCAGCAGCTTGGATACCTATTCCTATAATTCACCCCTCCACTTT
abundance: -; d_gene: -; j_gene: TRBJ1-1; v_gene: TRBV3-1/TRBV3-2; CDR3aa: CASSQRTVNTEAFF; CDR3nt: TGTGCCAGCAGCCAACGGACAGTGAACACTGAAGCTTTCTTT
abundance: -; d_gene: -; j_gene: TRBJ1-1; v_gene: TRBV4-2; CDR3aa: CASSQVGRTGEAFF; CDR3nt: TGTGCCAGCAGCCAAGTCGGCCGTACAGGAGAAGCTTTCTTT
abundance: -; d_gene: -; j_gene: TRBJ2-2; v_gene: TRBV20-1; CDR3aa: CSASPGARGNTGELFF; CDR3nt: TGCAGTGCTAGTCCTGGGGCCCGGGGGAACACCGGGGAGCTGTTTTTT
abundance: -; d_gene: TRBD1; j_gene: TRBJ2-7; v_gene: TRBV19; CDR3aa: CASSTDRGTYEQYF; CDR3nt: TGTGCCAGTAGTACCGACAGGGGCACCTACGAGCAGTACTTC
abundance: -; d_gene: TRBD1; j_gene: TRBJ1-2; v_gene: TRBV5-1; CDR3aa: CASSTTGGEVYGYTF; CDR3nt: TGCGCCAGCAGCACAACAGGGGGCGAGGTCTATGGCTACACCTTC
abundance: -; d_gene: -; j_gene: TRBJ2-2; v_gene: TRBV6-5; CDR3aa: CASSLHTGELFF; CDR3nt: TGTGCCAGCAGTCTACACACCGGGGAGCTGTTTTTT
abundance: -; d_gene: -; j_gene: TRBJ2-1; v_gene: TRBV6-5; CDR3aa: CASSYGGASVDEQFF; CDR3nt: TGTGCCAGCAGTTATGGGGGGGCCTCCGTCGATGAGCAGTTCTTC
abundance: -; d_gene: TRBD1; j_gene: TRBJ2-7; v_gene: TRBV30; CDR3aa: CAWGGQGVREQYF; CDR3nt: TGTGCCTGGGGGGGACAGGGGGTACGGGAGCAGTACTTC
abundance: -; d_gene: TRBD1; j_gene: TRBJ1-1; v_gene: TRBV11-2; CDR3aa: CASSLVTGIGHTEAFF; CDR3nt: TGTGCCAGCAGCTTAGTGACAGGGATAGGGCACACTGAAGCTTTCTTT
abundance: -; d_gene: -; j_gene: TRBJ2-2; v_gene: TRBV6-5; CDR3aa: CASSSRLNTGELFF; CDR3nt: TGTGCCAGCAGTTCCCGTTTGAACACCGGGGAGCTGTTTTTT